Shown below are 23 T cell receptor beta chains from a single sample sequenced in a study of cytomegalovirus exposure and HLA in healthy donors. The method was immunoSEQ multiplex PCR; TCRdb's version includes in-frame clones alone and lacks a portion of them. The repertoire holds 150,000 or so clones, with about nine tenths as singletons. Source material: PBMCs. The receptors here all came from a man between 18 and 35 years old in good health and CMV-seropositive.

The chain couples TRBV6-5 to TRBJ1-1; no clear D gene. Germline V gene data show CDR1 as MNHEY and CDR2 as SVGAGI. With 0 bases removed from V and 5 bases from J, the gap between germline ends came to 13 bases. The CDR3 totals 15 residues. In nucleotides, the CDR3 is TGTGCCAGCAGTTACTCAGGCAATTCGGGGACTGAAGCTTTCTTT. Translated, it gives CASSYSGNSGTEAFF.

The V and J genes are TRBV5-1 and TRBJ1-6; 7 bases line up with TRBD1. Germline assignment: CDR1 SGHRS and CDR2 YFSETQ. Trimming removed 6 bases from V and 7 bases from J; junction bases left unmatched: 7. The CDR3 has 14 amino acids. The CDR3 DNA sequence: TGCGCCAGCAACCAAGGGACAGAAAATTCACCCCTCCACTTT. Translation gives CASNQGTENSPLHF.

There are a few counts of this clone. This chain joins TRBV6-1 and TRBJ1-2; D remains unclear. V dropped 3 bases and J dropped 7 bases, with 6 bases sitting between them. Germline-derived CDR1 and CDR2 are MNHNS and SASEGT. The CDR3 length is 11 residues. CDR3 coding DNA: TGTGCCAGCAGTGAGGGAGGTGGCTACACCTTC. It encodes CASSEGGGYTF.

The chain links TRBV5-6 to TRBJ2-2; maybe TRBD2 (5 bases). V lost 3 bases, J lost 4 bases, and 19 bases lay in between. CDR1 is SGHDT and CDR2 is YYEEEE in the germline V gene. The CDR3 extends over 17 amino acids. The CDR3 DNA follows: TGTGCCAGCAGCTCACCGGGCTTCGCGGCGGGCACCGGGGAGCTGTTTTTT. Amino acid sequence: CASSSPGFAAGTGELFF.

The rearrangement links TRBV5-6 to TRBJ2-3; D gene ambiguous. CDR3 length equals 15 residues. Germline CDR1 reads SGHDT; CDR2 reads YYEEEE. Trimming removed 0 bases from V and 2 bases from J, with 10 bases in between. Here the CDR3 reads CASSLDGSYTDTQYF. The CDR3 nucleotides read TGTGCCAGCAGCTTGGACGGGTCTTACACAGATACGCAGTATTTT.

The chain carries TRBV23-1 and TRBJ1-2; 8 positions match TRBD1. TRBV23-1 is an open reading frame, and its role is uncertain. V gave up 3 bases and J gave up 5 bases; unmatched junction bases: 5. The CDR3 has 14 amino acids. CDR3 residues: CASSHRTGRYGYTF. The CDR3 DNA reads as TGCGCCAGCAGTCACCGGACAGGGCGGTATGGCTACACCTTC.

The chain carries TRBV11-2 and TRBJ2-4; the D gene is possibly TRBD1 (6 bases). This CDR3 comprises 16 residues. V gave up 1 base and J gave up 0 bases, with 10 bases separating them. Germline V gene sequence: CDR1 SGHAT, CDR2 FQNNGV. The CDR3 DNA is TGTGCCAGCAGCTTAGTCAGGGGAGTAGCCAAAAACATTCAGTACTTC. It codes for CASSLVRGVAKNIQYF.

The count of this clone is one. The chain combines TRBV6-5 with TRBJ2-1; 10 bases are shared with TRBD2. The V gene's germline CDR1 is MNHEY and CDR2 SVGAGI. The CDR3 extends over 15 amino acids. J gave up 8 bases and V 0 bases, and 4 bases lay outside the gene matches. CDR3 DNA: TGTGCCAGCAGTTACTCTAGCGGGGGGCTGGATGAGCAGTTCTTC. It yields the protein CASSYSSGGLDEQFF.

A remark on this clone: The junction departs from the called germline gene at one end, perhaps through a read error. This chain connects TRBV7-7 to TRBJ2-5; D uncertain. CDR1 is SSHAT, CDR2 FNYEAQ, per germline (reference sequence). CDR3 size: 14 residues. The CDR3 spells CASSLGPSVETQYF. CDR3 DNA sequence: TGTGCTAGCAGCTTAGGCCCCAGTGTGGAGACCCAGTACTTC.

This clone showed up just once. This chain links TRBV7-2 with TRBJ2-3; the match to TRBD2 covers 8 bases. The CDR3 consists of 18 residues. The germline gives CDR1 SGHTA, CDR2 FQGNSA. V was clipped by 5 bases and J by 3 bases; unmatched bases: 16. This chain's CDR3 is CASSPPWGGTRITDTQYF. The CDR3 region has the DNA TGTGCCAGCAGCCCTCCCTGGGGCGGGACTAGGATAACAGATACGCAGTATTTT.

The chain carries TRBV6-4 and TRBJ2-7; the D gene is possibly TRBD1 (5 bases). CDR1 MRHNA and CDR2 SNTAGT come from the germline V gene. The ends were cut back, 0 bases at V and 7 bases at J, with 28 bases in the middle. The CDR3 has 19 amino acids. CDR3 residues: CASSDSGQQTRSPPREQYF. In nucleotides, the CDR3 is TGTGCCAGCAGTGACTCGGGGCAACAGACTCGCTCTCCCCCTCGGGAGCAGTACTTC.

Ten or more counts support this clone. The gene calls are TRBV29-1 and TRBJ2-7; TRBD2 matches 8 bases. The CDR3 has 12 amino acids. V was pared by 5 bases and J by 6 bases, with 6 bases of the junction left unmatched. CDR1 and CDR2 from the germline V gene are SQVTM and ANQGSEA. CDR3 sequence reads: CSVPGGAGEQYF. The CDR3, as DNA: TGCAGCGTTCCGGGAGGGGCGGGCGAGCAGTACTTC.

This clone has just a few counts. J is TRBJ1-2 and V is TRBV7-9; 8 bases are a match to TRBD1. The CDR3 has 14 amino acids. After removal of 7 bases from V and 3 bases from J, the junction contained 7 bases not matched to a gene. Germline V gene sequence: CDR1 SEHNR, CDR2 FQNEAQ (reference sequence). This CDR3 is CASTLTGVDYGYTF. CDR3 bases: TGTGCCAGCACCTTGACAGGGGTGGACTATGGCTACACCTTC.

The chain links TRBV30 to TRBJ1-3; 9 bases fit TRBD1. CDR3 length: 14 amino acids. V trimming: 2 bases; J trimming: 8 bases; junction bases outside the gene matches: 7. Germline lookup yields CDR1 GTSNPN and CDR2 SVGIG (reference sequence). CDR3 in DNA: TGTGCCTGGAGTCCCGCCGGGACAGGGTACACCATATATTTT. Its protein is CAWSPAGTGYTIYF.

J is TRBJ1-4 and V is TRBV18; D is uncertain. V was shortened by 3 bases and J by 0 bases, with 11 bases between the two germline ends. From germline, CDR1 is KGHSH and CDR2 LQKENI. This CDR3 is built from 16 residues. CDR3 DNA: TGTGCCAGCTCACCCAAAACACCAGCAACTAATGAAAAACTGTTTTTT. Amino acids: CASSPKTPATNEKLFF.

The CDR3 nucleotides read TGTGCCAGCTCACTAACGGACAGAGACCCCTACGAGCAGTACTTC. This gives the protein CASSLTDRDPYEQYF. The gene calls are TRBV18 and TRBJ2-7; weak D call: TRBD1 (6 bases). This CDR3 has 15 amino acids. Germline V gene data show CDR1 as KGHSH and CDR2 as LQKENI. V was clipped by 4 bases and J by 2 bases, with 15 bases between them.

V gene TRBV19 combines with J gene TRBJ2-3; a weak D match, TRBD1 (5 bases). Germline assignment: CDR1 LNHDA and CDR2 SQIVND (reference sequence). V dropped 8 bases and J dropped 9 bases, with 15 bases sitting between them. The CDR3 runs to 12 residues. CDR3 loop: CASGDPRGTQYF. The CDR3 bases are TGTGCCAGTGGAGACCCTAGGGGAACGCAGTATTTT.

The chain recombines TRBV7-9 with TRBJ1-1; 9 bases fit TRBD1. The germline CDR1 and CDR2 sequences are SEHNR and FQNEAQ (reference sequence). The CDR3 has 16 residues. The junction had 9 bases not matched to a gene; V was cut back by 6 bases and J by 1 base. CDR3 loop: CASRSRTGEENTEAFF. CDR3 sequence (DNA): TGTGCCAGCAGGTCAAGGACAGGGGAGGAGAACACTGAAGCTTTCTTT.

The genes are TRBV12-5 and TRBJ1-3; D uncertain. The CDR3 totals 14 residues. Germline CDR1 LGHNT, CDR2 FRNRAP. V gave up 6 bases and J gave up 7 bases, with 16 bases separating them. The CDR3 nucleotides read TGTGCTAGTGGCGTGCCACCTCGGGGTAACACCATATATTTT. Translated: CASGVPPRGNTIYF. The full variable domain, rest sourced from reference TRBV12-5 and TRBJ1-3, is DARVTQTPRHKVTEMGQEVTMRCQPILGHNTVFWYRQTMMQGLELLAYFRNRAPLDDSGMPKDRFSAEMPDATLATLKIQPSEPRDSAVYFCASGVPPRGNTIYFGEGSWLTVV.

The J gene is TRBJ1-2, the V gene TRBV15, with 8 positions matching TRBD1. Germline loops: CDR1 LNHNV, CDR2 YYDKDF (reference sequence). J lost 8 bases, V lost 0 bases, and 5 bases had no gene match. CDR3 size: 14 residues. The CDR3 nucleotides read TGTGCCACCAGCAGAGATGACGGGACAGGAGGCTACACCTTC. It specifies CATSRDDGTGGYTF.

V gene TRBV7-2 combines with J gene TRBJ2-7; D ambiguous. Germline CDR1 SGHTA, CDR2 FQGNSA. V was trimmed by 5 bases and J by 7 bases, leaving 21 bases between them. CDR3 size: 15 residues. CDR3 sequence reads: CASSLANSGLGEQYF. In nucleotides, the CDR3 is TGTGCCAGCAGCCTTGCTAATTCCGGCCTAGGTGAGCAGTACTTC.

The rearrangement joins TRBV6-5 to TRBJ1-6, with 7 bases fitting TRBD1. The CDR3 length is 14 residues. Trimming took 2 bases from V and 6 from J; bases not matched to a gene: 1. Per germline, CDR1 MNHEY and CDR2 SVGAGI. The CDR3 coding sequence is TGTGCCAGCAGTTACGACAGGGTTAATTCACCCCTCCACTTT. Its protein product is CASSYDRVNSPLHF.

V and J are TRBV2 and TRBJ2-1, with D possibly TRBD2 on 6 matching bases. The CDR3 totals 13 residues. Per the germline V gene, CDR1 is SNHLY and CDR2 is FYNNEI. V was pared by 7 bases and J by 4 bases, with 11 bases between. CDR3 in DNA: TGTGCCAGCATCCGGGGGATGTACAATGAGCAGTTCTTC. The encoded protein is CASIRGMYNEQFF. Full variable domain (missing parts from reference TRBV2 and TRBJ2-1): EPEVTQTPSHQVTQMGQEVILRCVPISNHLYFYWYRQILGQKVEFLVSFYNNEISEKSEIFDDQFSVERPDGSNFTLKIRSTKLEDSAMYFCASIRGMYNEQFFGPGTRLTVL.